This T cell receptor beta chain was documented in a study of CD8+ T cells in alopecia areata. This clone has a handful of counts. Germline assignment: CDR1 SQVTM and CDR2 ANQGSEA. The CDR3 is made up of 13 amino acids. J gave up 7 bases and V 6 bases, and 8 bases lay outside the gene matches. Noted treatment: oral pan-JAK inhibitor, 5-10 mg twice daily. Isolated RNA was reverse transcribed into cDNA used as the sequencing template. TCRdb keeps only in-frame clones here, not all; method: immunoSEQ multiplex PCR. The sample holds roughly 120,000 clones; about 50% are singletons and the top ten take 0.46%.

Source: CD4+ T cells sorted from blood, taken at week 4, from a patient treated with tofacitinib. This clonotype originated in a human donor with alopecia areata. The rearrangement links TRBV29-1 to TRBJ2-7; 11 bases fit TRBD2. The CDR3 nucleotides read TGCAGCGTCGCTAGCGGGGGGCCGGGAGAGCAGTACTTC. Encoded protein: CSVASGGPGEQYF.